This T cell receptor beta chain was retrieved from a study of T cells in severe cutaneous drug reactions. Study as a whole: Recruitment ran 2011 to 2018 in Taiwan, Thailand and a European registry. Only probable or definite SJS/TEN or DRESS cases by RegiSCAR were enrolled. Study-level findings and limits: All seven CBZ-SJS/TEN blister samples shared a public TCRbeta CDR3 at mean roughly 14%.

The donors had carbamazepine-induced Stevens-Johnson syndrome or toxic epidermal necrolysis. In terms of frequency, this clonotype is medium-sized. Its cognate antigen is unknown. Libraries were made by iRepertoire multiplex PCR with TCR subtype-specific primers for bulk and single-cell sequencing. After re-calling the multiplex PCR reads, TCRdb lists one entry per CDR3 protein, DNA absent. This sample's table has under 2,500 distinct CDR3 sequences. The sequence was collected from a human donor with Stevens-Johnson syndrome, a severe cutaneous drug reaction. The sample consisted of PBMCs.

This chain's CDR3 is CASSPGEGGPINQPQHF. This rearrangement joins TRBV28 to TRBJ1-5; TCRdb designates TRBD1, a call that cannot be tested without DNA. The CDR3 consists of 17 residues. The germline gives CDR1 MDHEN, CDR2 SYDVKM.